A selection of T cell receptor beta chains follows, all from one sample in a study of regulatory T cells in long-lasting Graves disease. MiXCR, applied by TCRdb to the multiplex PCR reads, yields one record per CDR3 protein. The table lists some 350,000 distinct CDR3 sequences, 15% to 20% of them singletons, with around 20% in the top ten. These same data were also listed under a study on T cells in Graves' hyperthyroidism and ophthalmopathy.

The sequenced sample was peripheral blood mononuclear cells (PBMCs), obtained at new diagnosis, from a patient treated with antithyroid drugs. The receptors here all came from a woman aged 18-35 years with Graves disease. CDR3s include the opening cysteine and the closing phenylalanine or tryptophan. Fields, in order: D gene, J gene, V gene, clone size, CDR3 protein, CDR3 DNA. The D gene is left open where the match is weak. Size is stated for part of the rows, as once, few or many counts, or as a class when the clone is expanded.

-	TRBJ2-2	TRBV28	many	CAAVGYTGELFF	TGTGCCGCTGTTGGCTACACCGGGGAGCTGTTTTTT
-	TRBJ2-7	TRBV2	many	CASSEFLLRENEQYF	TGTGCCAGCAGTGAATTTTTACTGCGGGAAAACGAGCAGTACTTC
TRBD2	TRBJ2-3	TRBV28	many	CASSLWWASGSGGTDTQYF	TGTGCCAGCAGTTTATGGTGGGCTAGCGGGAGCGGGGGCACAGATACGCAGTATTTT
-	TRBJ1-4	TRBV30	many	CAWSREAGEKLFF	TGTGCCTGGAGCCGGGAAGCGGGTGAAAAACTGTTTTTT
-	TRBJ2-1	TRBV15	many	CATSRKSGAQFF	TGTGCCACCAGCAGAAAGTCCGGTGCGCAGTTCTTC
TRBD1	TRBJ2-7	TRBV3-1	-	CASSRGTGYEQYF	TGTGCCAGCAGCAGGGGGACAGGGTACGAGCAGTACTTC
-	TRBJ1-5	TRBV27	-	CASSLSPRVGWHF	TGTGCCAGCAGTCTGAGTCCAAGGGTGGGTTGGCATTTT
TRBD1	TRBJ2-1	TRBV2	many	CASSARDRVRDEQFF	TGTGCCAGCAGTGCCAGAGACAGGGTCAGGGATGAGCAGTTCTTC
TRBD2	TRBJ2-5	TRBV6-1	-	CASRLAEETQYF	TGTGCCAGCCGACTAGCGGAAGAGACCCAGTACTTC
-	TRBJ1-6	TRBV28	many	CASKQGGTYNSPLHF	TGTGCCAGCAAGCAGGGAGGAACCTATAATTCACCCCTCCACTTT
TRBD2	TRBJ2-7	TRBV2	many	CAGQTSGSYEQYF	TGTGCCGGCCAGACTAGCGGGAGCTACGAGCAGTACTTC
-	TRBJ2-5	TRBV12-3/TRBV12-4	many	CASSLETGPEETQYF	TGTGCCAGCAGCCTTGAAACAGGCCCGGAAGAGACCCAGTACTTC
-	TRBJ2-5	TRBV20-1	many	CSARNLGEGGF	TGCAGTGCTAGAAATCTTGGTGAGGGAGGCTTC
TRBD1	TRBJ2-7	TRBV13	many	CASSLGGISGGVEQYF	TGTGCCAGCAGCTTAGGGGGCATTTCAGGGGGCGTCGAGCAGTACTTC
TRBD1	TRBJ1-6	TRBV30	few	CAWSIQGARNSPLHF	TGTGCCTGGAGTATACAGGGGGCGCGGAATTCACCCCTCCACTTT
-	TRBJ2-7	TRBV15	-	CATSRGGQASYEQYF	TGTGCCACCAGCAGGGGGGGGCAGGCTTCCTACGAGCAGTACTTC
-	TRBJ2-7	TRBV30	many	CAWSNKGGSRRNEQYF	TGTGCCTGGAGTAATAAGGGGGGCTCACGTCGGAACGAGCAGTACTTC
-	TRBJ1-2	TRBV2	many	CASRKQDQPLLNYGYTF	TGTGCCAGCAGGAAACAGGATCAACCTCTTCTTAACTATGGCTACACCTTC
-	TRBJ1-2	TRBV19	many	CASRDGHYGYTF	TGTGCCAGCCGGGACGGACACTATGGCTACACCTTC
TRBD1	TRBJ2-3	TRBV3-1	many	CASSQTGVGTDTQYF	TGTGCCAGCAGCCAAACAGGGGTGGGCACAGATACGCAGTATTTT
-	TRBJ2-7	TRBV20-1	few	CSAILATRAYEQYF	TGCAGTGCTATTCTCGCGACGAGGGCTTACGAGCAGTACTTC
-	TRBJ2-2	TRBV5-1	-	CASSLAVGRELFF	TGCGCCAGCAGCTTGGCGGTGGGCAGGGAGCTGTTTTTT
-	TRBJ2-7	TRBV29-1	-	CSVEGLHQYEQYF	TGCAGCGTTGAAGGACTACACCAATACGAGCAGTACTTC
TRBD2	TRBJ2-5	TRBV7-9	few	CASSFSRLAGIETQYF	TGTGCCAGCAGCTTCAGTCGTCTAGCGGGGATAGAGACCCAGTACTTC
-	TRBJ2-1	TRBV9	many	CASSGGELPPYNEQFF	TGTGCCAGCAGCGGGGGGGAGCTGCCCCCCTACAATGAGCAGTTCTTC
-	TRBJ1-2	TRBV28	many	CASTRPGGDYGYTF	TGTGCCAGCACCCGCCCTGGAGGGGACTATGGCTACACCTTC
TRBD2	TRBJ2-2	TRBV11-3	-	CASSLGSGGPNTGELFF	TGTGCCAGCAGCTTGGGGAGCGGGGGACCAAACACCGGGGAGCTGTTTTTT
-	TRBJ2-5	TRBV2	-	CASSVSGPSRQETQYF	TGTGCCAGCAGTGTATCCGGGCCTAGCAGACAAGAGACCCAGTACTTC
-	TRBJ2-7	TRBV18	many	CASSRPPQGGSYEQYF	TGTGCCAGCTCACGTCCGCCCCAGGGGGGGTCCTACGAGCAGTACTTC
-	TRBJ2-1	TRBV18	many	CASSPLADNEQFF	TGTGCCAGCTCACCACTGGCGGACAATGAGCAGTTCTTC
-	TRBJ2-2	TRBV5-1	-	CASSFGLTNTGELFF	TGCGCCAGCAGTTTCGGGCTTACGAACACCGGGGAGCTGTTTTTT
TRBD1	TRBJ2-2	TRBV28	many	CASSPQGVWTGELFF	TGTGCCAGCAGTCCACAGGGGGTATGGACCGGGGAGCTGTTTTTT
TRBD2	TRBJ2-1	TRBV2	many	CASSAKTSGGNNEQFF	TGTGCCAGCAGTGCGAAGACTAGCGGGGGGAACAATGAGCAGTTCTTC